A single sample gave rise to the 30 T cell receptor beta chains below, sequenced in a study of spatial heterogeneity in lung cancer. Overall study results and limits: Tumor mutation counts were tracked by expanded intratumoral alpha and beta TCR counts.

No cognate antigen is known for these TCRs. Each CDR3 protein is one row after TCRdb ran MiXCR on the 5' RACE reads. The sample consists of about 30,000 distinct CDR3 sequences, about 7.6% of them appearing once. Time point here: sample taken at primary tumor resection. The sequencing used lung tumor tissue, collected at surgery. Receptors were obtained from a male donor with early-stage non-small cell lung cancer.

This clonotype was seen a few times. The chain links TRBV25-1 to TRBJ1-2, with D perhaps TRBD1 (5 bases). The germline V and J ends were trimmed by 5 bases and 4 bases, with 17 bases remaining between them. The length of the CDR3 is 15 residues. Germline lookup yields CDR1 MGHDK and CDR2 SYGVNS. Written as DNA, the CDR3 is TGTGCCAGCAGTCACTCTCTGAGGGGAGGCTATGGCTACACCTTC. It encodes CASSHSLRGGYGYTF.

V usage is TRBV29-1 and J usage is TRBJ2-5; TRBD1 matches at 7 bases. The CDR3 totals 13 residues. V dropped 7 bases and J dropped 5; count of bases not matched to a gene: 10. Germline V CDR1 and CDR2: SQVTM, ANQGSEA. The CDR3 DNA is TGCAGCGCAGACAGGGCAGTCGGGGAGACCCAGTACTTC. This sequence encodes CSADRAVGETQYF.

Details on this clonotype: Being one base from a much bigger clone, this may be a read error. The chain recombines TRBV7-2 with TRBJ1-1; D unresolved. Germline V gene data show CDR1 as SGHTA and CDR2 as FQGNSA. V dropped 4 bases and J dropped 2 bases, with 8 bases sitting between them. The CDR3 is 13 residues long. The CDR3 loop is CASSYRHNTEAFF. In DNA, the CDR3 is TGTGCCAGCAGCTATCGACATAACACTGAAGCTTTCTTT.

In this sample, this clonotype turned up a few times. The chain combines TRBV6-2 or TRBV6-3 with TRBJ1-5, with D unclear. The V and J ends lost 5 bases and 0 bases respectively, with 14 bases between them. The germline gives CDR1 MNHEY, CDR2 SVGEGT. CDR3 length equals 16 residues. CDR3 loop: CASSNDYQYSNQPQHF. The CDR3, as DNA: TGTGCCAGCAGTAACGATTACCAGTATAGCAATCAGCCCCAGCATTTT.

Ten or more counts support this clonotype. The chain uses TRBV4-1 and TRBJ2-5; D may be TRBD2 (5 bases). Trimming took 0 bases from V and 5 from J, leaving 10 bases between them. Germline assignment: CDR1 MGHRA and CDR2 YSYEKL. CDR3 length equals 14 residues. CDR3 sequence reads: CASSQDPGTETQYF. The CDR3 nucleotides are TGCGCCAGCAGCCAAGATCCGGGAACCGAGACCCAGTACTTC.

This clonotype was seen repeatedly, ten times or more. V gene TRBV7-2 combines with J gene TRBJ1-6; D gene unclear. CDR1 SGHTA and CDR2 FQGNSA come from the germline V gene. This CDR3 has 14 residues. V gave up 5 bases and J gave up 11 bases, with 16 bases separating them. CDR3 amino acids: CASSLIERETPLHF. In DNA, the CDR3 is TGTGCCAGCAGCCTTATAGAAAGGGAAACACCCCTCCACTTT.

This clonotype was seen many times. This chain connects TRBV11-2 to TRBJ1-4; TRBD1 might be the D (5 bases). Germline V gene data show CDR1 as SGHAT and CDR2 as FQNNGV. The ends were cut back, 5 bases at V and 8 bases at J, with 18 bases in the middle. The CDR3 spans 15 residues. CDR3 sequence (DNA): TGTGCCAGCAGCATCCCCAGCTTCTGGGGGGAAAAACTGTTTTTT. The encoded protein is CASSIPSFWGEKLFF.

The chain uses TRBV7-8 and TRBJ2-6, with no clear D. The CDR3 spans 13 residues. Germline CDR1 is SGHVS and CDR2 is FQNEAQ. The V and J ends lost 0 bases and 3 bases respectively, with 0 bases between them. In DNA form, the CDR3 reads TGTGCCAGCAGCTTAGCTGGGGCCAACGTCCTGACTTTC. This sequence encodes CASSLAGANVLTF.

This clonotype has a count of ten or more. V is TRBV11-2 and J is TRBJ2-1; 9 bases line up with TRBD2. CDR1 and CDR2 (germline): SGHAT, FQNNGV. This CDR3 is 13 amino acids long. V dropped 5 bases and J dropped 6; count of bases not matched to a gene: 2. The CDR3 nucleotides read TGTGCCAGCAGCCTGGGACTAGCCAATGAGCAGTTCTTC. Protein product: CASSLGLANEQFF.

This clonotype is categorized as medium-sized. The V and J genes are TRBV11-2 and TRBJ1-4; unclear D gene. V lost 6 bases and J lost 4, with 21 bases in between. The germline CDR1 and CDR2 sequences are SGHAT and FQNNGV. The CDR3 runs to 17 residues. The CDR3: CASRITRSRTLNEKLFF. DNA of the CDR3: TGTGCCAGCAGGATCACAAGGTCCCGCACCCTTAATGAAAAACTGTTTTTT.

There are many counts of this clonotype. The rearrangement links TRBV6-1 to TRBJ1-1; possible D gene TRBD1, 6 bases. This CDR3 is 13 amino acids long. Trimming shortened V by 9 bases and J by 5 bases, and 16 bases separated the two germline ends. Germline V CDR1 and CDR2: MNHNS, SASEGT. The CDR3 coding sequence is TGTGCCAGTAGCTCCAGGGGAAGGACTGAAGCTTTCTTT. It codes for CASSSRGRTEAFF.

A few counts support this clonotype. V usage is TRBV28 and J usage is TRBJ2-3; TRBD2 agrees at 15 bases. V lost 5 bases to trimming and J lost 4 bases; unmatched junction nucleotides: 16. There are 20 residues in the CDR3. Germline V CDR1 and CDR2: MDHEN, SYDVKM. The CDR3 DNA reads as TGTGCCAGCAGTCCATTCGGACTAGCGGGGGGGCCCGGGGTGGCAGATACGCAGTATTTT. It specifies CASSPFGLAGGPGVADTQYF.

This clonotype has ten or more counts. The genes are TRBV5-1 and TRBJ1-6, with 7 bases lining up with TRBD1. The CDR3 is made up of 15 amino acids. CDR1 SGHRS and CDR2 YFSETQ come from the germline V gene. Germline trimming cut 3 bases from V and 4 bases from J; bases unmatched to any gene: 4. CDR3 sequence reads: CASSWTGAYNSPLHF. The CDR3 nucleotides are TGCGCCAGCAGCTGGACAGGAGCATATAATTCACCCCTCCACTTT.

This clonotype was recorded many times. The chain uses TRBV28 and TRBJ2-7, with D tentatively TRBD2 (5 bases). CDR3 size: 11 residues. The V gene's germline CDR1 is MDHEN and CDR2 SYDVKM. Trimming left V 7 bases short and J 5 bases short, with 9 bases between. The CDR3 DNA reads as TGTGCCAGCACGGGGTCCCACGAGCAGTACTTC. This sequence encodes CASTGSHEQYF. The full variable domain, with the rest looked up from reference TRBV28 and TRBJ2-7, is DVKVTQSSRYLVKRTGEKVFLECVQDMDHENMFWYRQDPGLGLRLIYFSYDVKMKEKGDIPEGYSVSREKKERFSLILESASTNQTSMYLCASTGSHEQYFGPGTRLTVT.

In this sample, this clonotype turned up many times. This rearrangement joins TRBV4-3 to TRBJ2-5, with D perhaps matching TRBD1 (6 bases). CDR3 length equals 13 residues. V gave up 3 bases and J gave up 2 bases, with 7 bases separating them. CDR1 and CDR2 from the germline V gene are LGHNA and YSLEER. CDR3 in amino acids: CASSQGAQETQYF. The CDR3 DNA sequence: TGCGCCAGCAGCCAGGGGGCTCAAGAGACCCAGTACTTC.

This clonotype has a count of ten or more. V usage is TRBV28 and J usage is TRBJ2-1; 11 nucleotides agree with TRBD2. CDR1 is MDHEN, CDR2 SYDVKM, per germline. V lost 5 bases to trimming and J lost 8 bases; unmatched junction nucleotides: 8. This CDR3 has 15 amino acids. Here the CDR3 DNA reads TGTGCCAGCAGTACTACTAGCGGGGGAGGGGATGAGCAGTTCTTC. Translating gives CASSTTSGGGDEQFF.

In this sample, this clonotype turned up many times. V and J are TRBV2 and TRBJ1-1; weak D call: TRBD1 (5 bases). CDR1 is SNHLY, CDR2 FYNNEI, per germline. The CDR3 has 13 amino acids. The V end was cut by 8 bases, the J end by 5 bases, with 15 bases between. CDR3 nucleotides: TGTGCCAGCTCAGGGCCGGCGCGTACTGAAGCTTTCTTT. Protein: CASSGPARTEAFF.

The sample holds many counts of this clonotype. This chain connects TRBV10-2 to TRBJ2-7; tentatively, D is TRBD1 (6 bases). Germline assignment: CDR1 WSHSY and CDR2 SAAADI. The CDR3 is 12 amino acids. The germline V and J ends were trimmed by 10 bases and 6 bases, with 16 bases remaining between them. Here the CDR3 DNA reads TGCGCCACTGGGGGCAGTCCGGGCGAGCAGTACTTC. Translating it yields CATGGSPGEQYF.

In its sample, this clonotype ranks as medium-sized. V and J are TRBV20-1 and TRBJ2-5; 8 bases match TRBD2. Looked up from germline, CDR1 is DFQATT and CDR2 is SNEGSKA (reference sequence). V lost 5 bases, J lost 5 bases, and 10 bases stayed unmatched. The CDR3 is made up of 14 amino acids. Written as DNA, the CDR3 is TGCAGTGCTTTCGGCAGGGCGGGGGGTGAGACCCAGTACTTC. The encoded protein is CSAFGRAGGETQYF.

The table lists this clonotype with a few counts. The chain is built from TRBV4-3 and TRBJ1-2; possible D gene TRBD1, 6 bases. This CDR3 is 15 amino acids long. Trimming removed 1 base at V and 3 bases at J, with 12 bases between. The germline V gene encodes CDR1 LGHNA and CDR2 YSLEER. CDR3 sequence reads: CASSQVDRLDYGYTF. The CDR3 region has the DNA TGCGCCAGCAGCCAAGTTGACAGGCTAGACTATGGCTACACCTTC.

This clonotype has more than one count but fewer than ten. This chain uses TRBV2 with TRBJ1-5, with TRBD1 matching 7 bases. V shed 7 bases and J 6 bases; nucleotides not matched to a gene: 9. Germline CDR1 reads SNHLY; CDR2 reads FYNNEI. The CDR3 extends over 14 amino acids. The CDR3 protein is CASIFRDSLQPQHF. CDR3 DNA sequence: TGTGCCAGCATATTCCGGGACAGCCTTCAGCCCCAGCATTTT.

Many counts were recorded for this clonotype. The chain is built from TRBV20-1 and TRBJ1-5, with no clear D. Trimming shortened V by 2 bases and J by 5 bases, and 13 bases separated the two germline ends. CDR3 size: 14 residues. The germline V gene encodes CDR1 DFQATT and CDR2 SNEGSKA (reference sequence). In nucleotides, the CDR3 is TGCAGTGCTAGAAGGTGGGCAGATTATCAGCCCCAGCATTTT. Its protein is CSARRWADYQPQHF.

The chain uses TRBV28 and TRBJ1-1; D gene uncertain. The CDR3 totals 14 residues. V lost 7 bases and J 2 bases, leaving 14 bases between the germline ends. The V gene's germline CDR1 is MDHEN and CDR2 SYDVKM. The CDR3 coding sequence is TGTGCCAGCACTAAGGCGGGATTTAACACTGAAGCTTTCTTT. Its translation is CASTKAGFNTEAFF.

This clonotype was seen only once. This sequence joins TRBV18 and TRBJ1-5; no reliable D call. In germline, CDR1 is KGHSH, CDR2 LQKENI. The length of the CDR3 is 15 residues. The ends were cut back, 6 bases at V and 1 base at J, with 13 bases in the middle. CDR3 bases: TGTGCCAGCTCGCCCGGCCCACCGAGCAATCAGCCCCAGCATTTT. Residues: CASSPGPPSNQPQHF.

This clonotype appeared a few times. V usage is TRBV5-1 and J usage is TRBJ1-6; 10 bases agree with TRBD1. V shed 2 bases, J shed 9 bases, and the junction held 11 bases outside the gene matches. CDR1 SGHRS and CDR2 YFSETQ come from the germline V gene. The CDR3 is made up of 17 amino acids. Here the CDR3 reads CASSFGQGGSSISPLHF. The CDR3, as DNA: TGCGCCAGCAGCTTTGGACAGGGGGGATCCAGCATTTCACCCCTCCACTTT.

The table lists this clonotype with many counts. The chain employs TRBV6-2 or TRBV6-3 and TRBJ1-1; 10 nucleotides agree with TRBD1. V shed 1 base and J 10 bases; nucleotides not matched to a gene: 6. This CDR3 is built from 14 residues. Germline V gene sequence: CDR1 MNHEY, CDR2 SVGEGT. The chain's CDR3 is CASSYYAGDRGAFF. The CDR3 DNA reads TGTGCCAGCAGTTACTACGCCGGGGACAGGGGAGCTTTCTTT.

V is TRBV6-5 and J is TRBJ2-7; D possibly matches TRBD1 or TRBD2 (5 bases each). This CDR3 comprises 13 residues. Trimming pared 5 bases from V and 4 bases from J, leaving 12 bases between. Germline CDR1 reads MNHEY; CDR2 reads SVGAGI. CDR3 loop: CASSPAWGYEQYF. The CDR3 nucleotides are TGTGCCAGCAGTCCAGCGTGGGGGTACGAGCAGTACTTC.

The sample holds many counts of this clonotype. The genes are TRBV5-1 and TRBJ2-7, with no clear D. With 0 bases removed from V and 4 bases from J, the gap between germline ends came to 11 bases. Looked up from germline, CDR1 is SGHRS and CDR2 is YFSETQ. The CDR3 has 14 amino acids. CDR3 amino acids: CASSLAVSGYEQYF. The CDR3 DNA reads as TGCGCCAGCAGCTTGGCGGTCTCCGGGTACGAGCAGTACTTC.

This clonotype has ten or more counts. V gene TRBV6-2 or TRBV6-3 combines with J gene TRBJ2-7; D is undetermined. Germline V gene data show CDR1 as MNHEY and CDR2 as SVGEGT. The length of the CDR3 is 14 residues. The ends were cut back, 5 bases at V and 2 bases at J, with 13 bases in the middle. This CDR3 reads CASSTPSTAYEQYF. The DNA of the CDR3 is TGTGCCAGCAGTACCCCCTCCACAGCCTACGAGCAGTACTTC.

This clonotype showed up many times. CDR3 sequence (DNA): TGTGCCAGCAGCTCCCCTGACGAGCAGTACTTC. Amino acids: CASSSPDEQYF. The chain combines TRBV28 with TRBJ2-7; D not resolved. The length of the CDR3 is 11 residues. V was pared by 6 bases and J by 5 bases, with 8 bases between. Germline V gene data show CDR1 as MDHEN and CDR2 as SYDVKM.